This T cell receptor beta chain was sequenced in a study of CXCR3-negative and CXCR3-positive naive CD8 T cells. Worth noting for this clonotype: The antigen remains unidentified.

A CD45RO-CCR7+CD27+CD95- profile was what naive CD8+ T cells displayed. The germline V gene has CDR1 LNHDA and CDR2 SQIVND (reference sequence). The CDR3 is made up of 13 amino acids. Findings of the study overall: The naive subsets expressed comparable surface CD5, and the authors inferred TCR strength from TRB CDR3 properties. Researchers report that CXCR3-positive naive cells carry more hydrophobic TRB CDR3s than CXCR3-negative naive cells. Naive cells, whether CXCR3-negative or CXCR3-positive, had similar TRBV-TRBJ usage, while memory cells differed. Memory CD8+ cells showed much lower diversity, while both naive subsets displayed comparably high diversity.

TRB cDNA libraries were made by UMI-labeled 5' RACE. Following a re-call of the 5' RACE reads, TCRdb has one entry per CDR3 protein and lacks DNA. The sample totals 90,000 to 100,000 distinct CDR3 sequences. This clonotype was obtained from a human donor in good health. Some clones in this sample may be carry-over from other donors' samples. This rearrangement joins TRBV19 to TRBJ1-2; the D call from TCRdb, TRBD1, cannot be confirmed without DNA. The sample taken for sequencing was naive CXCR3+ CD8+ T cells from blood. Noted subset: CD45RO-CCR7+CD27+CD95- naive CD8+ T cells expressing CXCR3 (TNR3+). The CDR3 region is CASSQGTNYGYTF.